The 29 T cell receptor beta chains below all came from one sample that was sequenced in a study of CD8 T cells in ankylosing spondylitis. Their antigens are not known. Findings and caveats of the study: Ankylosing spondylitis blood appeared to be characterized by a TCR beta motif of fewer than ten highly homologous variants.

MiXCR, run by TCRdb on the 5' RACE reads, gives a single entry per CDR3 protein. The data contain roughly 470,000 distinct CDR3 sequences, 26% of them seen just once; the ten biggest clones take up about 0.92%. Sequenced: blood, either unsorted or a sorted T cell fraction (not recorded which). All receptors derive from a male donor with ankylosing spondylitis.

This clonotype was found a few times. In DNA form, the CDR3 reads TGTGCCAGCAGCTTCCGGGATATCAATGAGCAGTTCTTC. Protein product: CASSFRDINEQFF. This chain links TRBV3-1 with TRBJ2-1; the D gene is possibly TRBD2 (5 bases). The germline V gene encodes CDR1 LGHDT and CDR2 YNNKEL (reference sequence). V was pared by 5 bases and J by 6 bases, with 11 bases between. This CDR3 contains 13 residues.

This chain links TRBV6-1 with TRBJ2-1; D possibly corresponds to TRBD1 (6 bases). V was clipped by 6 bases and J by 3 bases, with 12 bases between them. CDR3 length: 14 amino acids. Germline V gene sequence: CDR1 MNHNS, CDR2 SASEGT. The CDR3: CASSRGRFYNEQFF. CDR3 bases: TGTGCCAGCAGCAGGGGACGCTTCTACAATGAGCAGTTCTTC.

This clonotype has just a few counts. V usage is TRBV7-2 and J usage is TRBJ2-3; 7 bases align to TRBD2. This CDR3 has 15 amino acids. CDR1 is SGHTA and CDR2 is FQGNSA in the germline V gene. Trimming cost V 6 bases and J 2 bases; bases outside gene matches: 8. CDR3 sequence reads: CASRAPGLPTDTQYF. For the CDR3, the DNA is TGTGCCAGCAGGGCTCCGGGACTACCCACAGATACGCAGTATTTT.

This clonotype was picked up many times. V gene TRBV2 combines with J gene TRBJ2-1; 8 bases map to TRBD1. The junction had 7 bases not matched to a gene; V was cut back by 5 bases and J by 7 bases. The CDR3 covers 14 residues. Germline CDR1 reads SNHLY; CDR2 reads FYNNEI. The CDR3 DNA follows: TGTGCCAGCAGTTCTTCTGACAGGGGAAATGAGCAGTTCTTC. This encodes CASSSSDRGNEQFF.

The chain recombines TRBV7-9 with TRBJ2-1; 7 bases are shared with TRBD1. The germline CDR1 and CDR2 sequences are SEHNR and FQNEAQ (reference sequence). V dropped 4 bases and J dropped 5; count of bases not matched to a gene: 11. The CDR3 covers 16 residues. The CDR3, as DNA: TGTGCCAGCAGCTCATTCCCCGGACAGGACCACAATGAGCAGTTCTTC. Protein sequence: CASSSFPGQDHNEQFF.

The chain links TRBV3-1 to TRBJ2-7, with D uncertain. Germline-derived CDR1 and CDR2 are LGHDT and YNNKEL (reference sequence). This CDR3 comprises 12 residues. V was shortened by 1 base and J by 3 bases, with 4 bases between the two germline ends. CDR3 loop: CASSQGDYEQYV. The CDR3 DNA reads as TGTGCCAGCAGCCAAGGGGACTACGAGCAGTACGTC.

CDR3 amino acids: CSAGRTGSHEQYV. DNA for the CDR3: TGCAGTGCTGGAAGGACAGGGTCCCACGAGCAGTACGTC. The gene calls are TRBV20-1 and TRBJ2-7, with 8 positions matching TRBD1. The CDR3 consists of 13 residues. V gave up 5 bases and J gave up 5 bases; unmatched junction bases: 8. The germline CDR1 and CDR2 sequences are DFQATT and SNEGSKA (reference sequence).

The chain combines TRBV30 with TRBJ2-3; 7 bases align to TRBD1. Germline V gene sequence: CDR1 GTSNPN, CDR2 SVGIG (reference sequence). The CDR3 length is 13 residues. The CDR3 loop reads CAFDRAFTDTQYF. CDR3 in DNA: TGTGCGTTCGACAGGGCATTCACAGATACGCAGTATTTT.

This clonotype has only a few counts. The chain is built from TRBV7-8 and TRBJ2-1, with 11 bases lining up with TRBD2. J was trimmed by 3 bases and V by 4 bases; bases with no gene match: 5. This CDR3 spans 16 amino acids. Looked up from germline, CDR1 is SGHVS and CDR2 is FQNEAQ. The CDR3 bases are TGTGCCAGCAGCTCCCGAACTAGCGGGGGCTACAATGAGCAGTTCTTC. Protein: CASSSRTSGGYNEQFF.

V is TRBV2 and J is TRBJ2-1; D may be TRBD1 (6 bases). The ends were cut back, 2 bases at V and 4 bases at J, with 12 bases in the middle. From germline, CDR1 is SNHLY and CDR2 FYNNEI. CDR3 length: 15 residues. CDR3 in amino acids: CASSELGGRYNEQFF. CDR3 nucleotide sequence: TGTGCCAGCAGTGAATTAGGGGGACGATACAATGAGCAGTTCTTC.

The V and J genes are TRBV5-1 and TRBJ2-2; TRBD2 aligns across 14 bases. Germline CDR1 reads SGHRS; CDR2 reads YFSETQ. The CDR3 runs to 16 residues. After removal of 4 bases from V and 7 bases from J, the junction contained 6 bases not matched to a gene. The CDR3, as DNA: TGCGCCAGCAGCCCCTGGACTAGCGGGAGGAACGGGGAGCTGTTTTTT. Protein sequence: CASSPWTSGRNGELFF.

The gene calls are TRBV20-1 and TRBJ2-4; D may be TRBD1 (6 bases). The CDR3 has 15 amino acids. CDR1 is DFQATT, CDR2 SNEGSKA, per germline (reference sequence). Trimming took 6 bases from V and 0 from J, leaving 15 bases between them. The CDR3 here is CSAYQGIEAKNIQYF. The DNA of the CDR3 is TGCAGTGCCTACCAGGGGATAGAAGCCAAAAACATTCAGTACTTC.

This clonotype was found a few times. This rearrangement joins TRBV29-1 to TRBJ1-2; 7 nucleotides match TRBD1. The CDR3 spans 12 residues. CDR1 is SQVTM, CDR2 ANQGSEA, per germline. Trimming at V came to 7 bases and at J to 8 bases, leaving 10 bases not matched to a gene. The CDR3 bases are TGCAGCGCCTGGACAGGAGGGTCGGGCTACACCTTC. Amino acid sequence: CSAWTGGSGYTF.

This CDR3 reads CASLAKNIQYF. The CDR3 region has the DNA TGTGCCAGTCTAGCCAAAAACATTCAGTACTTC. V and J are TRBV6-2 or TRBV6-3 and TRBJ2-4; D remains unclear. There are 11 residues in the CDR3. Germline lookup yields CDR1 MNHEY and CDR2 SVGEGT. Trimming stripped 9 bases from V and 0 bases from J, with 3 bases between.

This chain links TRBV5-4 with TRBJ2-5; D is ambiguous. The CDR3 contains 13 residues. With 4 bases removed from V and 1 base from J, the gap between germline ends came to 8 bases. Germline CDR1 and CDR2: SGHNT and YYREEE (reference sequence). In nucleotides, the CDR3 is TGTGCCAGCAGCGGGCCTTCCCAAGAGACCCAGTACTTC. The encoded protein is CASSGPSQETQYF.

This clonotype showed up just a few times. The rearrangement uses TRBV12-3 or TRBV12-4 and TRBJ2-2; D may be TRBD2 (5 bases). The CDR3 runs 15 residues. Trimming stripped 3 bases from V and 1 base from J, with 9 bases between. CDR3 residues: CASSFSSGNTGELFF. CDR3 sequence (DNA): TGTGCCAGCAGTTTTTCCAGCGGGAACACCGGGGAGCTGTTTTTT.

The chain has TRBV30 and TRBJ1-3, with D unclear. V was clipped by 3 bases and J by 1 base, with 7 bases between them. The germline gives CDR1 GTSNPN, CDR2 SVGIG (reference sequence). The CDR3 is 13 residues long. CDR3 bases: TGTGCCTGGAGCCCGTGGTCTGGAAACACCATATATTTT. This codes for CAWSPWSGNTIYF.

This rearrangement joins TRBV20-1 to TRBJ1-1, with a possible D match to TRBD1 (6 bases). Germline CDR1 reads DFQATT; CDR2 reads SNEGSKA (reference sequence). This CDR3 is built from 15 residues. The DNA of the CDR3 is TGCAGGGCAAAGGGGGGTAAGGGCCCGAACACTGAAGCTTTCTTT. Amino acids: CRAKGGKGPNTEAFF.

The chain is built from TRBV7-2 and TRBJ2-7; 8 positions agree with TRBD1. J was trimmed by 6 bases and V by 7 bases; bases with no gene match: 11. Germline assignment: CDR1 SGHTA and CDR2 FQGNSA. The CDR3 contains 14 residues. As DNA, the CDR3 is TGTGCCAGCACCGTAGGCAGGGGGCATAGCGAGCAGTACTTC. This sequence encodes CASTVGRGHSEQYF.

The V call is TRBV20-1, the J call TRBJ1-2; D perhaps matches TRBD1 (5 bases). CDR1 is DFQATT and CDR2 is SNEGSKA in the germline V gene (reference sequence). CDR3 length equals 13 residues. V was trimmed by 4 bases and J by 5 bases, leaving 14 bases between them. This chain's CDR3 is CSAIGGYRYGYTF. CDR3 coding DNA: TGCAGTGCTATTGGGGGGTATCGTTATGGCTACACCTTC.

The chain employs TRBV6-1 and TRBJ2-2, with TRBD1 identical over 9 bases. This CDR3 contains 13 residues. Per the germline V gene, CDR1 is MNHNS and CDR2 is SASEGT. The J segment lost 4 bases and the V segment lost 11 bases, leaving 5 bases of the junction unmatched. CDR3 residues: CALRTGVTGELFF. DNA for the CDR3: TGTGCCTTGAGGACAGGGGTCACCGGGGAGCTGTTTTTT.

Many counts were recorded for this clonotype. The CDR3 nucleotides are TGCGCCAGCAGCTTGGATACGCAGTATTTT. Protein sequence: CASSLDTQYF. The chain links TRBV5-1 to TRBJ2-3, with no clear D. CDR1 SGHRS and CDR2 YFSETQ come from the germline V gene. V was shortened by 0 bases and J by 7 bases, with 0 bases between the two germline ends. The CDR3 loop spans 10 amino acids.

The chain is built from TRBV29-1 and TRBJ2-2; D not resolved. CDR3 length equals 14 residues. CDR1 SQVTM and CDR2 ANQGSEA come from the germline V gene. Trimming took 7 bases from V and 1 from J, leaving 13 bases between them. For the CDR3, the DNA is TGCAGCGCCCTAAGGTCAGGGAACACCGGGGAGCTGTTTTTT. Protein sequence: CSALRSGNTGELFF.

This chain uses TRBV2 with TRBJ1-6; perhaps TRBD1 as D (5 bases). Trimming left V 7 bases short and J 7 bases short, with 11 bases between. CDR1 is SNHLY and CDR2 is FYNNEI in the germline V gene. The CDR3 runs 13 residues. This CDR3 is CASTGGANSPLHF. As DNA, the CDR3 is TGTGCCAGCACAGGAGGGGCGAATTCACCCCTCCACTTT.

This clonotype turned up a few times. The chain is built from TRBV24-1 and TRBJ2-1; a possible D gene is TRBD1 (5 bases). Trimming took off 10 bases at V and 8 bases at J, with 17 bases between the two ends. Germline V gene lookup returns CDR1 KGHDR and CDR2 SFDVKD. This CDR3 contains 13 residues. The CDR3 DNA follows: TGTGCCACTCTGGACACCCAAGTACATGAGCAGTTCTTC. Translating gives CATLDTQVHEQFF.

This clonotype occurred a few times. The chain recombines TRBV24-1 with TRBJ2-3; tentatively, D is TRBD2 (5 bases). This CDR3 comprises 15 residues. V dropped 4 bases and J dropped 0 bases, with 10 bases sitting between them. In germline, CDR1 is KGHDR, CDR2 SFDVKD. This CDR3 reads CATSDTGSSTDTQYF. The CDR3 coding sequence is TGTGCCACCAGTGACACGGGGTCTAGCACAGATACGCAGTATTTT.

The J gene is TRBJ2-7, the V gene TRBV11-3, with 10 bases fitting TRBD1. Trimming at V came to 5 bases and at J to 5 bases, leaving 6 bases not matched to a gene. The CDR3 consists of 14 residues. CDR1 is SGHNT and CDR2 is YENEEA in the germline V gene. DNA for the CDR3: TGTGCCAGCAGCCCTCGGACAGGGGGTAACGAGCAGTACTTC. It yields the protein CASSPRTGGNEQYF.

This clonotype was recorded many times. J is TRBJ1-4 and V is TRBV4-2; TRBD1 aligns across 9 bases. V gave up 1 base and J gave up 3 bases; unmatched junction bases: 6. The germline V gene has CDR1 LGHNA and CDR2 YNFKEQ. The CDR3 loop spans 17 amino acids. CDR3 region: CASSQGSQGAANEKLFF. In DNA form, the CDR3 reads TGTGCCAGCAGCCAAGGGTCACAGGGGGCGGCTAATGAAAAACTGTTTTTT.

The chain recombines TRBV10-3 with TRBJ1-2; the D is unclear. This CDR3 is 15 amino acids long. CDR1 is ENHRY, CDR2 SYGVKD, per germline. V lost 0 bases, J lost 0 bases, and 8 bases lay in between. The CDR3: CAISESRESNYGYTF. CDR3 nucleotides: TGTGCCATCAGTGAGTCGAGAGAGTCTAACTATGGCTACACCTTC.